Below, one T cell receptor (beta chain) is given with its context. These data come from a study of blood T cell repertoires in COVID-19. Study context: PBMCs, B-cell-depleted T cells, or T cells were the source of the cDNA or gDNA that made up the material.

Clones were sequenced by immunoSEQ multiplex PCR, and TCRdb holds only the in-frame ones, with some missing. The sample lists approximately 100,000 clones, over 75% occurring once. The sample taken for sequencing was peripheral blood. This clonotype was sampled from a woman in her twenties or thirties with acute or convalescent COVID-19.

Written as DNA, the CDR3 is TGTGCCAGCAGTCTGTCTTGGGACAGGGCCTCTGGGGCCAACGTCCTGACTTTC. Its protein is CASSLSWDRASGANVLTF. The V gene is TRBV7-9, the J gene TRBJ2-6; TRBD1 matches at 9 bases. Germline V gene lookup returns CDR1 SEHNR and CDR2 FQNEAQ (reference sequence). With V trimmed by 6 bases and J by 0 bases, 9 bases remained unmatched. The CDR3 is made up of 18 amino acids.